Each of the 10 T cell receptor beta chains below was sequenced from the same sample in a study of T cell responses to AZD1222 COVID-19 vaccine. Assay used: immunoSEQ multiplex PCR; TCRdb lists only in-frame clones, some missing. The sample contains 96,000 or so clones, roughly nine tenths of which appear only once. The input for sequencing was peripheral blood, taken on day 0 of AZD1222 vaccination. The receptors were gathered from an adult in good health.

This chain connects TRBV11-2 to TRBJ1-3; D is ambiguous. With 1 base removed from V and 2 bases from J, the gap between germline ends came to 12 bases. This CDR3 spans 16 amino acids. Germline V gene sequence: CDR1 SGHAT, CDR2 FQNNGV. The chain's CDR3 is CASSLGPASAGNTIYF. The CDR3 DNA follows: TGTGCCAGCAGCTTAGGCCCCGCGTCGGCTGGAAACACCATATATTTT.

This clone was picked up one time. The genes are TRBV11-2 and TRBJ2-7; possible D gene TRBD2, 6 bases. The V and J ends lost 5 bases and 2 bases respectively, with 13 bases between them. The CDR3 is 14 amino acids. Germline-derived CDR1 and CDR2 are SGHAT and FQNNGV. CDR3 DNA: TGTGCCAGCAGCCTAGGAGGGGTCCCCTACGAGCAGTACTTC. Protein: CASSLGGVPYEQYF.

J is TRBJ2-1 and V is TRBV6-2 or TRBV6-3; 14 nucleotides agree with TRBD2. Germline CDR1 and CDR2: MNHEY and SVGEGT. The CDR3 runs to 17 residues. V shed 0 bases and J 9 bases; nucleotides not matched to a gene: 7. CDR3 sequence: CASSYSRGLAGVAEQFF. The DNA for the CDR3 is TGTGCCAGCAGTTACTCCCGGGGACTAGCGGGAGTGGCTGAGCAGTTCTTC.

This chain links TRBV19 with TRBJ1-2, with unresolved D. V gave up 1 base and J gave up 8 bases, with 17 bases separating them. This CDR3 is 15 amino acids long. In germline, CDR1 is LNHDA, CDR2 SQIVND (reference sequence). This CDR3 is CASSIGDRQPGGYTF. The CDR3 DNA sequence: TGTGCCAGTAGTATAGGTGACCGACAACCCGGGGGCTACACCTTC.

This chain connects TRBV7-2 to TRBJ2-5; the match to TRBD2 covers 9 bases. CDR1 is SGHTA and CDR2 is FQGNSA in the germline V gene. V shed 0 bases, J shed 1 base, and the junction held 9 bases outside the gene matches. CDR3 size: 18 residues. CDR3: CASSLASAGGPIQETQYF. In DNA form, the CDR3 reads TGTGCCAGCAGCTTAGCCTCGGCGGGAGGGCCGATCCAAGAGACCCAGTACTTC.

V and J are TRBV6-2 or TRBV6-3 and TRBJ1-1; no definite D call. Germline CDR1 is MNHEY and CDR2 is SVGEGT. The CDR3 spans 12 residues. With 6 bases removed from V and 10 bases from J, the gap between germline ends came to 15 bases. The CDR3 bases are TGTGCCAGCAGCTCCCGGACCCCAGGAGCTTTCTTT. This codes for CASSSRTPGAFF.

The rearrangement joins TRBV2 to TRBJ2-3, with D possibly called TRBD1 or TRBD2 (5 bases each). The CDR3 runs to 15 residues. Germline assignment: CDR1 SNHLY and CDR2 FYNNEI. Trimming stripped 8 bases from V and 3 bases from J, with 18 bases between. CDR3 in amino acids: CASGGSKMRTDTQYF. Written as DNA, the CDR3 is TGTGCCAGCGGGGGATCTAAGATGAGGACAGATACGCAGTATTTT.

The chain is built from TRBV30 and TRBJ2-3; 10 positions agree with TRBD2. This CDR3 region has 15 residues. V was clipped by 3 bases and J by 1 base; unmatched bases: 4. Germline CDR1 and CDR2: GTSNPN and SVGIG (reference sequence). CDR3 coding DNA: TGTGCCTGGAGGAAACTAGCGGGACGCACAGATACGCAGTATTTT. Protein: CAWRKLAGRTDTQYF. The full variable domain, its missing parts supplied by reference TRBV30 and TRBJ2-3, is SQTIHQWPATLVQPVGSPLSLECTVEGTSNPNLYWYRQAAGRGLQLLFYSVGIGQISSEVPQNLSASRPQDRQFILSSKKLLLSDSGFYLCAWRKLAGRTDTQYFGPGTRLTVL.

Comments on this clone: Other DNA sequences within the sample encode an identical CDR3. CDR3: CASTVGTSGTGELFF. Written as DNA, the CDR3 is TGTGCCAGCACAGTCGGGACTAGCGGCACCGGGGAGCTGTTTTTT. The genes are TRBV19 and TRBJ2-2; TRBD2 matches 11 bases. The CDR3 is 15 amino acids. CDR1 is LNHDA, CDR2 SQIVND, per germline (reference sequence). The junction had 7 bases not matched to a gene; V was cut back by 9 bases and J by 4 bases.

The V gene is TRBV24-1, the J gene TRBJ2-3, with D tentatively TRBD1 (6 bases). CDR3 length equals 15 residues. CDR1 is KGHDR, CDR2 SFDVKD, per germline. Trimming removed 4 bases from V and 2 bases from J, with 12 bases in between. For the CDR3, the DNA is TGTGCCACCAGTGACCCCGGGACACTCACAGATACGCAGTATTTT. The encoded protein is CATSDPGTLTDTQYF.